The source of this T cell receptor (beta chain) is a study of regulatory T cells in long-lasting Graves disease. Findings of the study overall: Gene preferences differed: TRBV28, TRBJ1-2, TRBJ2-5 in persistent cases.

This clonotype was seen at least ten times. The antigen remains undetermined. Time point in this sample: newly diagnosed GD, antithyroid drugs for less than 3 months. Construction of the TCR library relied on RNA isolated from PBMCs. There are 16 residues in the CDR3. V gave up 11 bases and J gave up 1 base; unmatched junction bases: 8. CDR1 is SNHLY and CDR2 is FYNNEI in the germline V gene. Assembly of TCR beta libraries relied on iRepertoire HTBI primers together with Arm-PCR of CDR3 regions. TCRdb passed the multiplex PCR reads through MiXCR, listing each CDR3 protein once. The sample lists approximately 470,000 distinct CDR3 sequences, 16% occurring once. These data are also associated with another study on T cells in Graves' hyperthyroidism and ophthalmopathy. That report adds: Exclusion of a patient resulted from uncontrolled infection, other autoimmune disease, pregnancy or lactation.

The source was peripheral blood mononuclear cells (PBMCs), collected at new diagnosis, from a patient treated with antithyroid drugs. V and J are TRBV2 and TRBJ2-3; 14 bases agree with TRBD2. The source of this sequence is a man aged 35-49 years with Graves disease. CDR3 sequence: CAGGTSGRRGTDTQYF. CDR3 nucleotide sequence: TGTGCCGGAGGGACTAGCGGGAGAAGGGGCACAGATACGCAGTATTTT. The variable domain in full, with the rest retrieved from reference TRBV2 and TRBJ2-3, is EPEVTQTPSHQVTQMGQEVILRCVPISNHLYFYWYRQILGQKVEFLVSFYNNEISEKSEIFDDQFSVERPDGSNFTLKIRSTKLEDSAMYFCAGGTSGRRGTDTQYFGPGTRLTVL.